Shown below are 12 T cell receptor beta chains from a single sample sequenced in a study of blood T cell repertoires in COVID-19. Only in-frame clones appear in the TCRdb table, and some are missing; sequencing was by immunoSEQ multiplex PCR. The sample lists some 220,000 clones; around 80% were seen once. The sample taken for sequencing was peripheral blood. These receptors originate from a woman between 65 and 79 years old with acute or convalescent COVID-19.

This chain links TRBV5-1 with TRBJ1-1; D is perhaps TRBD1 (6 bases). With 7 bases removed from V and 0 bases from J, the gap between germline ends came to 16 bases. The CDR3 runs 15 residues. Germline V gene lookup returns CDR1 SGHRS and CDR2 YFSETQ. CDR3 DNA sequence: TGCGCCAGCGCCCCCGGGACACGGGTGAACACTGAAGCTTTCTTT. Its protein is CASAPGTRVNTEAFF.

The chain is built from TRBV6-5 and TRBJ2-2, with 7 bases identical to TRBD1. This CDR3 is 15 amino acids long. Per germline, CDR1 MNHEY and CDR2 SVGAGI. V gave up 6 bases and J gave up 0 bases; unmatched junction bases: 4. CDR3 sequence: CASRTGTANTGELFF. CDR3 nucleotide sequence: TGTGCCAGCAGGACTGGGACAGCGAACACCGGGGAGCTGTTTTTT.

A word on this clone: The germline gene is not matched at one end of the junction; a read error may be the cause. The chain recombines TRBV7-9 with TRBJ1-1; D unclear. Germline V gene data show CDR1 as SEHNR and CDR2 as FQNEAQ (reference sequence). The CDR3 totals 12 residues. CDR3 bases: TGTGCCAGCAGCTTAGCGGTTCCCGCCGGGAAATTT. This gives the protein CASSLAVPAGKF.

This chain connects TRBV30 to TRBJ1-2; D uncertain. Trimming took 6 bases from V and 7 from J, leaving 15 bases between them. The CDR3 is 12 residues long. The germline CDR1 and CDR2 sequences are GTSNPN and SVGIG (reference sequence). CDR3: CACQTSSSGYTF. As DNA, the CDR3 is TGTGCCTGCCAGACTTCCTCGAGTGGCTACACCTTC.

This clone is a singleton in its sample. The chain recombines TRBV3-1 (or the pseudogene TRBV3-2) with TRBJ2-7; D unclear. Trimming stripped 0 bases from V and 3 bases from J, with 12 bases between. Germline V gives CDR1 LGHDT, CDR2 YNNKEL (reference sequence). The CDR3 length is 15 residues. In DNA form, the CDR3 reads TGTGCCAGCAGCCAAGATGCGGATATCGGCTACGAGCAGTACTTC. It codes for CASSQDADIGYEQYF.

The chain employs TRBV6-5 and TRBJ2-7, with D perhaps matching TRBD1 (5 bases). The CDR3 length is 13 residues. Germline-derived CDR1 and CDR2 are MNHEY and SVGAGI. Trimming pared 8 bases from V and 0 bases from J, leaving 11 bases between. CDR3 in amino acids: CASQEGASYEQYF. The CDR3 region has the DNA TGTGCCAGCCAGGAAGGGGCCTCCTACGAGCAGTACTTC.

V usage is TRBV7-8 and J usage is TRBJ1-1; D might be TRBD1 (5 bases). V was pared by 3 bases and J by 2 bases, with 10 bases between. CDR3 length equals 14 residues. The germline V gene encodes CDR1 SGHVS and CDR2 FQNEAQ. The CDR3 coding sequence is TGTGCCAGCAGCTTTGCGCAGGGTAACACTGAAGCTTTCTTT. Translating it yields CASSFAQGNTEAFF.

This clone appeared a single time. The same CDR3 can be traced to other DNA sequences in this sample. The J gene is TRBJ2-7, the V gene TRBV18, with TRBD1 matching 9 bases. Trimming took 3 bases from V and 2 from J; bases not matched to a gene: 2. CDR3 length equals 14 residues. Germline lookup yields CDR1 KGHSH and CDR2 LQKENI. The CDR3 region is CASSPGQGPYEQYF. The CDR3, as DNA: TGTGCCAGCTCACCTGGACAGGGGCCCTACGAGCAGTACTTC.

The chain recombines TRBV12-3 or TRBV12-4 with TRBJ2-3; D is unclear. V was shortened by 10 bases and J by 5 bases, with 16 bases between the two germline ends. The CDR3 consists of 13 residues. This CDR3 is CAITTAAVDTQYF. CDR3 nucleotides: TGTGCCATCACAACCGCCGCGGTAGATACGCAGTATTTT.

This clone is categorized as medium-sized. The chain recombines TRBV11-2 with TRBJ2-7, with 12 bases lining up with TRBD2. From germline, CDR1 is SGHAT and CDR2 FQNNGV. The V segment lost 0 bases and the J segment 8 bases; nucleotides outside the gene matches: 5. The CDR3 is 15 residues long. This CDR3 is CASSLDSSGGAQQYF. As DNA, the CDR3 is TGTGCCAGCAGCTTAGACTCTAGCGGGGGGGCCCAGCAGTACTTC.

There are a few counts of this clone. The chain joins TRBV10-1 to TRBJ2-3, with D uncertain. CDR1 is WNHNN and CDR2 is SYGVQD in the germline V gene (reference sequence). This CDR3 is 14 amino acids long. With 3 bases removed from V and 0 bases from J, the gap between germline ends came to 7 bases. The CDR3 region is CASSDSRSTDTQYF. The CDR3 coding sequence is TGCGCCAGCAGTGACTCCCGGAGCACAGATACGCAGTATTTT.

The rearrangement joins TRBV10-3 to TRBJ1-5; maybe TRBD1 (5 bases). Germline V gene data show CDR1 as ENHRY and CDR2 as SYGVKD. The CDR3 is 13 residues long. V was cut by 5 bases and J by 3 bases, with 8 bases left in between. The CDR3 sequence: CAISRQSNQPQHF. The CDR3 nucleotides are TGTGCCATCAGTCGACAGTCCAATCAGCCCCAGCATTTT.